Each of the 24 T cell receptor beta chains below was sequenced from the same sample in a study of T cells after yellow fever vaccination. Via MiXCR, TCRdb re-called the 5' RACE reads, giving one row per CDR3 protein. The sample holds just under 600,000 distinct CDR3 sequences, approximately 15% seen once. The starting material was PBMCs, obtained on the day of the yellow fever booster vaccination. These receptors originate from a man aged 30-40 years who received the YFV17D yellow fever vaccine.

This chain uses TRBV7-2 with TRBJ2-7, with D perhaps TRBD1 (6 bases). The CDR3 is 15 residues long. Germline V gene lookup returns CDR1 SGHTA and CDR2 FQGNSA. Trimming took off 5 bases at V and 2 bases at J, with 16 bases between the two ends. The CDR3 loop reads CASSPQGIGAYEQYF. The CDR3 bases are TGTGCCAGCAGCCCTCAGGGGATCGGAGCCTACGAGCAGTACTTC.

This clonotype has more than one count but fewer than ten. The gene calls are TRBV12-3 or TRBV12-4 and TRBJ2-5; D uncertain. The CDR3 runs to 12 residues. Trimming removed 3 bases at V and 3 bases at J, with 5 bases between. The CDR3 coding sequence is TGTGCCAGCAGTTTCACCGAAGAGACCCAGTACTTC. Protein: CASSFTEETQYF.

This clonotype was counted a few times. The V and J genes are TRBV28 and TRBJ2-1; TRBD2 matches 12 bases. The CDR3 extends over 19 amino acids. The germline V gene encodes CDR1 MDHEN and CDR2 SYDVKM. The junction had 14 bases not matched to a gene; V was cut back by 1 base and J by 7 bases. The CDR3 DNA is TGTGCCAGCAGTTTATCCTTGTCGACTAGCGGGAGATTCAGGAATGAGCAGTTCTTC. It specifies CASSLSLSTSGRFRNEQFF. Using reference TRBV28 and TRBJ2-1 for the parts outside the CDR3, the full variable domain is DVKVTQSSRYLVKRTGEKVFLECVQDMDHENMFWYRQDPGLGLRLIYFSYDVKMKEKGDIPEGYSVSREKKERFSLILESASTNQTSMYLCASSLSLSTSGRFRNEQFFGPGTRLTVL.

This clonotype was observed a handful of times. This rearrangement joins TRBV12-3 or TRBV12-4 to TRBJ1-5; 7 bases line up with TRBD1. V lost 8 bases, J lost 0 bases, and 7 bases stayed unmatched. The CDR3 runs 15 residues. The CDR3 sequence is CASSREGASNQPQHF. CDR3 DNA: TGTGCCAGCTCGAGGGAGGGGGCTAGCAATCAGCCCCAGCATTTT.

The rearrangement links TRBV5-4 to TRBJ2-5; D possibly corresponds to TRBD1 (6 bases). V lost 1 base, J lost 3 bases, and 13 bases lay in between. From germline, CDR1 is SGHNT and CDR2 YYREEE (reference sequence). CDR3 length equals 15 residues. CDR3 DNA sequence: TGTGCCAGCAGCTTGTGGGAGACAGGCGAAGAGACCCAGTACTTC. Translating it yields CASSLWETGEETQYF.

This CDR3 is CATRGLAGGETQYF. CDR3 bases: TGTGCCACCCGTGGACTAGCGGGAGGGGAGACCCAGTACTTC. The chain carries TRBV19 and TRBJ2-5, with 15 bases identical to TRBD2. V lost 10 bases to trimming and J lost 5 bases; unmatched junction nucleotides: 5. In germline, CDR1 is LNHDA, CDR2 SQIVND (reference sequence). This CDR3 has 14 residues.

This clonotype turned up a few times. The V gene is TRBV12-3 or TRBV12-4, the J gene TRBJ2-5; D is possibly TRBD1 (5 bases). There are 12 residues in the CDR3. Trimming removed 4 bases at V and 10 bases at J, with 13 bases between. Here the CDR3 reads CASSSLQGYQYF. The CDR3 DNA reads as TGTGCCAGCAGTTCGCTCCAGGGATACCAGTACTTC.

The V call is TRBV10-1, the J call TRBJ2-7; 14 bases match TRBD2. In germline, CDR1 is WNHNN, CDR2 SYGVQD (reference sequence). There are 15 residues in the CDR3. Trimming took 6 bases from V and 0 from J; bases not matched to a gene: 1. CDR3 sequence (DNA): TGCGCCAGCAGCGGGACTAGCGGGGGCTCCTACGAGCAGTACTTC. As protein: CASSGTSGGSYEQYF.

The J gene is TRBJ2-4, the V gene TRBV4-2; D gene uncertain. Germline CDR1 is LGHNA and CDR2 is YNFKEQ. V was trimmed by 1 base and J by 7 bases, leaving 2 bases between them. This CDR3 has 11 residues. CDR3 sequence (DNA): TGTGCCAGCAGCCAAGCGAACATTCAGTACTTC. Encoded protein: CASSQANIQYF.

This clonotype has a count of ten or more. The rearrangement links TRBV7-9 to TRBJ2-6; 8 bases agree with TRBD1. V dropped 4 bases and J dropped 7; count of bases not matched to a gene: 6. Germline V gene lookup returns CDR1 SEHNR and CDR2 FQNEAQ (reference sequence). The CDR3 covers 15 residues. CDR3 DNA: TGTGCCAGCAGCTACCGGGACAGGCGAGCCAACGTCCTGACTTTC. Translated: CASSYRDRRANVLTF.

This clonotype was counted a few times. The chain combines TRBV20-1 with TRBJ2-4, with D possibly being TRBD1 (6 bases). The CDR3 totals 15 residues. Germline V lookup: CDR1 DFQATT, CDR2 SNEGSKA (reference sequence). Trimming shortened V by 5 bases and J by 7 bases, and 21 bases separated the two germline ends. CDR3 region: CSAPLQQGRVNIQYF. CDR3 DNA sequence: TGCAGTGCTCCTCTACAACAGGGTCGTGTCAACATTCAGTACTTC.

This clonotype came up a few times. V is TRBV4-2 and J is TRBJ2-7, with 7 bases fitting TRBD2. CDR1 LGHNA and CDR2 YNFKEQ come from the germline V gene. The CDR3 consists of 15 residues. The junction had 4 bases not matched to a gene; V was cut back by 1 base and J by 1 base. CDR3 bases: TGTGCCAGCAGCCAAGCGACTAGCCGTTCCTACGAGCAGTACTTC. Translation: CASSQATSRSYEQYF.

The chain joins TRBV20-1 to TRBJ1-5, with D perhaps TRBD1 (6 bases). CDR3 length equals 15 residues. Trimming took 4 bases from V and 3 from J, leaving 16 bases between them. The germline CDR1 and CDR2 sequences are DFQATT and SNEGSKA (reference sequence). This chain's CDR3 is CSAIGEGGLNQPQHF. CDR3 sequence (DNA): TGCAGTGCTATAGGGGAGGGGGGCCTCAATCAGCCCCAGCATTTT.

This clonotype has just a few counts. This chain joins TRBV9 and TRBJ2-1; a weak D match, TRBD1 (6 bases). V was shortened by 2 bases and J by 8 bases, with 17 bases between the two germline ends. The germline V gene encodes CDR1 SGDLS and CDR2 YYNGEE. This CDR3 is 15 amino acids long. CDR3 region: CASSVTGTYLDEQFF. CDR3 DNA: TGTGCCAGCAGCGTCACCGGGACATATCTGGATGAGCAGTTCTTC. The full variable domain, completed using reference TRBV9 and TRBJ2-1, is DSGVTQTPKHLITATGQRVTLRCSPRSGDLSVYWYQQSLDQGLQFLIQYYNGEERAKGNILERFSAQQFPDLHSELNLSSLELGDSALYFCASSVTGTYLDEQFFGPGTRLTVL.

The V and J genes are TRBV20-1 and TRBJ2-3; 8 bases align to TRBD2. V was pared by 6 bases and J by 5 bases, with 19 bases of the junction left unmatched. The CDR3 loop spans 17 amino acids. The V gene's germline CDR1 is DFQATT and CDR2 SNEGSKA (reference sequence). CDR3 sequence (DNA): TGCAGTGCGCCCCGGCGGGGGCTAGCGGGCCTGCGAGATACGCAGTATTTT. Protein: CSAPRRGLAGLRDTQYF.

This chain links TRBV11-1 with TRBJ1-3; TRBD1 matches at 7 bases. Germline CDR1 is SGHAT and CDR2 is FQDESV (reference sequence). J gave up 3 bases and V 3 bases, and 17 bases lay outside the gene matches. The CDR3 sequence is 19 residues long. CDR3 in DNA: TGTGCCAGCAGCTTTCCCCGGCGACAGGGAAAAACTGATGGAAACACCATATATTTT. Its translation is CASSFPRRQGKTDGNTIYF.

A word on this clonotype: A read error may produce the germline difference seen at one junction end. The rearrangement links TRBV9 to TRBJ2-5; 9 nucleotides match TRBD2. CDR3 size: 13 residues. CDR1 is SGDLS, CDR2 YYNGEE, per germline. The CDR3 sequence: CASSGSDQETQYF. In DNA form, the CDR3 reads TGTGCCAGTAGCGGGAGTGACCAAGAGACCCAGTACTTC.

This clonotype appeared a few times. The V call is TRBV20-1, the J call TRBJ2-1; TRBD2 aligns across 8 bases. This CDR3 comprises 18 residues. CDR1 is DFQATT and CDR2 is SNEGSKA in the germline V gene (reference sequence). After removal of 4 bases from V and 0 bases from J, the junction contained 14 bases not matched to a gene. CDR3 nucleotide sequence: TGCAGTGCTATAGGAACTAGCGGACCCGGCGGCTCCTACAATGAGCAGTTCTTC. This sequence encodes CSAIGTSGPGGSYNEQFF.

The CDR3: CASSPDRGPQPQHF. CDR3 coding DNA: TGTGCCAGCAGCCCCGACAGGGGGCCTCAGCCCCAGCATTTT. V is TRBV6-1 and J is TRBJ1-5, with 10 bases aligning to TRBD1. J gave up 6 bases and V 6 bases, and 5 bases lay outside the gene matches. CDR1 MNHNS and CDR2 SASEGT come from the germline V gene. The CDR3 has 14 residues.

This rearrangement joins TRBV20-1 to TRBJ2-2; D may be TRBD2 (6 bases). From germline, CDR1 is DFQATT and CDR2 SNEGSKA (reference sequence). The germline V and J ends were trimmed by 5 bases and 1 base, with 14 bases remaining between them. This CDR3 has 15 amino acids. CDR3 region: CSAPLPRENTGELFF. The CDR3 coding sequence is TGCAGTGCTCCCCTCCCGCGGGAGAACACCGGGGAGCTGTTTTTT.

V gene TRBV5-4 combines with J gene TRBJ2-1; D is unresolved. Germline CDR1 reads SGHNT; CDR2 reads YYREEE (reference sequence). This CDR3 has 12 residues. Trimming shortened V by 4 bases and J by 7 bases, and 9 bases separated the two germline ends. The CDR3 nucleotides read TGTGCCAGCAGCCGCCTAGAGAATGAGCAGTTCTTC. This sequence encodes CASSRLENEQFF. The full variable domain, rest sourced from reference TRBV5-4 and TRBJ2-1, is ETGVTQSPTHLIKTRGQQVTLRCSSQSGHNTVSWYQQALGQGPQFIFQYYREEENGRGNFPPRFSGLQFPNYSSELNVNALELDDSALYLCASSRLENEQFFGPGTRLTVL.

This clonotype was seen a few times. This chain uses TRBV11-3 with TRBJ2-1; 9 positions agree with TRBD1. CDR3 length equals 14 residues. Germline V CDR1 and CDR2: SGHNT, YENEEA. The trim removed 4 bases at V and 8 bases at J, leaving 6 bases unmatched. CDR3 region: CASSSTGGLDEQFF. For the CDR3, the DNA is TGTGCCAGCAGCTCTACAGGGGGCCTAGATGAGCAGTTCTTC.

The chain is built from TRBV29-1 and TRBJ1-1; 11 bases line up with TRBD1. After removal of 7 bases from V and 5 bases from J, the junction contained 3 bases not matched to a gene. CDR3 size: 12 residues. The germline CDR1 and CDR2 sequences are SQVTM and ANQGSEA. The CDR3 bases are TGCAGCGCCGGACAGGGGGCGACTGAAGCTTTCTTT. Protein: CSAGQGATEAFF. Using reference TRBV29-1 and TRBJ1-1 for the parts outside the CDR3, the full variable domain is SAVISQKPSRDICQRGTSLTIQCQVDSQVTMMFWYRQQPGQSLTLIATANQGSEATYESGFVIDKFPISRPNLTFSTLTVSNMSPEDSSIYLCSAGQGATEAFFGQGTRLTVV.

The CDR3 region is CASSHGTGENQPQHF. CDR3 bases: TGTGCCAGCAGCCACGGGACAGGGGAAAATCAGCCCCAGCATTTT. The rearrangement joins TRBV5-4 to TRBJ1-5; 10 bases are shared with TRBD1. With 4 bases clipped from V and 4 bases from J, the junction kept 5 bases outside the gene matches. Per germline, CDR1 SGHNT and CDR2 YYREEE (reference sequence). CDR3 length: 15 residues. Full variable domain (missing parts from reference TRBV5-4 and TRBJ1-5): ETGVTQSPTHLIKTRGQQVTLRCSSQSGHNTVSWYQQALGQGPQFIFQYYREEENGRGNFPPRFSGLQFPNYSSELNVNALELDDSALYLCASSHGTGENQPQHFGDGTRLSIL.